Each of the 10 T cell receptor beta chains below was sequenced from the same sample in a study of Ad26.COV2.S vaccination and SARS-CoV-2 variants. Sequencing was performed with immunoSEQ multiplex PCR; in TCRdb, only in-frame clones are kept and a portion is missing. The sample carries about 380,000 clones, 80% to 90% recorded once. Treatment specified: roughly 20 received Ad26.COV2.S at low or high dose, single or two shots; about 5 received placebo; per-sample allocation not given. Collection of the samples took place on day 63 after the first injection of vaccine or placebo. Sample: peripheral blood, taken in a trial of Ad26.COV2.S vaccine versus placebo. All receptors come from a person between 18 and 59 years old who received the Ad26.COV2.S COVID-19 vaccine or a placebo.

This chain uses TRBV28 with TRBJ2-1; 8 nucleotides line up with TRBD1. J gave up 8 bases and V 7 bases, and 10 bases lay outside the gene matches. Germline assignment: CDR1 MDHEN and CDR2 SYDVKM. CDR3 length equals 14 residues. The CDR3 coding sequence is TGTGCCAGCAAAATAGGACAGGGAAAACATGAGCAGTTCTTC. It specifies CASKIGQGKHEQFF.

There are many counts of this clone. V usage is TRBV4-2 and J usage is TRBJ2-3, with 8 bases lining up with TRBD2. This CDR3 is built from 15 residues. V lost 5 bases and J lost 3; bases outside the gene matches: 7. The germline V gene encodes CDR1 LGHNA and CDR2 YNFKEQ. CDR3 in amino acids: CASSVGGGGTDTQYF. The CDR3 DNA reads as TGTGCCAGCAGCGTCGGGGGCGGGGGGACAGATACGCAGTATTTT.

The chain links TRBV12-5 to TRBJ2-5; D gene ambiguous. This CDR3 is built from 12 residues. Germline V CDR1 and CDR2: LGHNT, FRNRAP. With 6 bases removed from V and 5 bases from J, the gap between germline ends came to 10 bases. The CDR3 DNA sequence: TGTGCTAGTGGAAAGTCTCGGGAGACCCAGTACTTC. Amino acids: CASGKSRETQYF.

CDR3 protein: CASSSSGGETQYF. Here the CDR3 DNA reads TGTGCCAGCAGTAGTAGCGGGGGGGAGACCCAGTACTTC. This chain joins TRBV12-3 or TRBV12-4 and TRBJ2-5; 10 bases line up with TRBD2. Germline trimming cut 5 bases from V and 5 bases from J; bases unmatched to any gene: 2. CDR3 length equals 13 residues.

The chain carries TRBV3-1 (or the pseudogene TRBV3-2) and TRBJ2-5; D call uncertain. The V end was cut by 3 bases, the J end by 3 bases, with 11 bases between. There are 14 residues in the CDR3. Germline values: CDR1 LGHDT, CDR2 YNNKEL (reference sequence). CDR3 sequence: CASSHRTQKETQYF. The CDR3 DNA reads TGTGCCAGCAGCCATCGAACTCAGAAAGAGACCCAGTACTTC.

V and J are TRBV5-5 and TRBJ2-2; no reliable D call. This CDR3 is 13 amino acids long. V shed 6 bases and J shed 2 bases, with 8 bases lying between them. Germline V gene sequence: CDR1 SGHKS, CDR2 YYEKEE (reference sequence). CDR3 sequence: CASTGVNTGELFF. The CDR3 DNA reads as TGTGCCAGCACTGGAGTTAACACCGGGGAGCTGTTTTTT.

The chain is built from TRBV9 and TRBJ1-1; D gene ambiguous. Trimming cost V 0 bases and J 1 base, with 7 bases left between them. This CDR3 has 14 residues. Germline V gene data show CDR1 as SGDLS and CDR2 as YYNGEE. CDR3 in amino acids: CASSVAPGNTEAFF. The CDR3 DNA reads TGTGCCAGCAGCGTAGCCCCAGGGAACACTGAAGCTTTCTTT. Drawing the rest from reference TRBV9 and TRBJ1-1, the complete variable domain is DSGVTQTPKHLITATGQRVTLRCSPRSGDLSVYWYQQSLDQGLQFLIQYYNGEERAKGNILERFSAQQFPDLHSELNLSSLELGDSALYFCASSVAPGNTEAFFGQGTRLTVV.

The chain has TRBV13 and TRBJ2-7, with 9 bases aligning to TRBD1. This CDR3 is built from 15 residues. Germline V lookup: CDR1 PRHDT, CDR2 FYEKMQ (reference sequence). V was clipped by 4 bases and J by 5 bases; unmatched bases: 9. The CDR3 loop reads CASSSVTGGSDEQYF. The CDR3 region has the DNA TGTGCCAGCAGCTCCGTGACAGGGGGAAGCGACGAGCAGTACTTC.

The gene calls are TRBV19 and TRBJ1-6; tentative D call: TRBD1 (5 bases). V was clipped by 7 bases and J by 8 bases, with 18 bases between them. The CDR3 spans 15 residues. Germline lookup yields CDR1 LNHDA and CDR2 SQIVND (reference sequence). CDR3 nucleotide sequence: TGTGCCAGTAAGAACGGAGGGGCTTCATATTCACCCCTCCACTTT. Translating gives CASKNGGASYSPLHF.

The chain combines TRBV6-2 or TRBV6-3 with TRBJ2-7; D is ambiguous. Germline CDR1 MNHEY, CDR2 SVGEGT. The CDR3 is 16 amino acids. Trimming took 0 bases from V and 6 from J, leaving 18 bases between them. DNA of the CDR3: TGTGCCAGCAGTTACTCGGTCCAAGGCCCCATGAGCGAGCAGTACTTC. It is translated as CASSYSVQGPMSEQYF.